This TCR beta chain appears in the sequencing data of a study of T cells in Graves' hyperthyroidism and ophthalmopathy. Whole-study findings and limits: Blood samples included most of the expanded thyroid clonotypes exceeding 0.001.

Researchers took RNA transcripts and amplified the TCR beta CDR3 regions from them. A first-round RT-PCR of the TCR CDR3 used the HTBI primer set. MiXCR, run by TCRdb on the multiplex PCR reads, gives a single entry per CDR3 protein. The sample includes a few hundred thousand distinct CDR3 sequences, less than 20% seen only once; the top ten take under 8%. No ophthalmopathy progression within 18 months constituted stable Graves' hyperthyroidism. The table lists this clonotype with many counts. What it binds is not known. V lost 4 bases and J 2 bases, leaving 12 bases between the germline ends. This CDR3 region has 14 residues. From germline, CDR1 is SGHRS and CDR2 YFSETQ.

This TCR was sampled from a woman aged 25-40 years with Graves' hyperthyroidism. The sample comprised blood. The chain uses TRBV5-1 and TRBJ1-2; D is ambiguous. CDR3 nucleotides: TGCGCCAGCAGCGCGACAAGCGTAAACTATGGCTACACCTTC. This sequence encodes CASSATSVNYGYTF.